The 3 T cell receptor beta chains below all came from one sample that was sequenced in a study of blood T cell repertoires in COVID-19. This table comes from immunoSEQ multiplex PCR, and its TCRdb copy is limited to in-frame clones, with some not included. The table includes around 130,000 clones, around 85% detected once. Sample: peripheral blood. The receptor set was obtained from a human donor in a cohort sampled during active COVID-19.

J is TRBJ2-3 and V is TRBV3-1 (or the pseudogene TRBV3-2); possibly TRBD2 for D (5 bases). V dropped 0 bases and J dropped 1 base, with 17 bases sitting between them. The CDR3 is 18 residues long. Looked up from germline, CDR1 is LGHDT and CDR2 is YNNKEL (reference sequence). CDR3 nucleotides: TGTGCCAGCAGCCAAGATATTGGAACAGTGAGGGGCACAGATACGCAGTATTTT. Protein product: CASSQDIGTVRGTDTQYF.

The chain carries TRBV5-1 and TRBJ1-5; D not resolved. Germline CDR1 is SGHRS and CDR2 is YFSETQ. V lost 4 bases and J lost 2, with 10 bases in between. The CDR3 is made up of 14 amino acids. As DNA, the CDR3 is TGCGCCAGCAGCCCCGGTGCCGGCAATCAGCCCCAGCATTTT. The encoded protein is CASSPGAGNQPQHF. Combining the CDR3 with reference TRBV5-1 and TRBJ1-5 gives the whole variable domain KAGVTQTPRYLIKTRGQQVTLSCSPISGHRSVSWYQQTPGQGLQFLFEYFSETQRNKGNFPGRFSGRQFSNSRSEMNVSTLELGDSALYLCASSPGAGNQPQHFGDGTRLSIL.

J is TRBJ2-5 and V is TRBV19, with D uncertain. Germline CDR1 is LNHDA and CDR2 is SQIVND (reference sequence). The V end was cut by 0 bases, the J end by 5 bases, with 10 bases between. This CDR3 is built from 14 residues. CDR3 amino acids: CASSIEASPETQYF. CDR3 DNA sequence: TGTGCCAGTAGTATAGAGGCATCGCCGGAGACCCAGTACTTC.